This passage covers 15 T cell receptor beta chains from one sample sequenced in a study of lymphopenia after photon versus proton radiotherapy. Sequencing used immunoSEQ multiplex PCR; TCRdb keeps in-frame clones, though not all of them. The sample holds about 30,000 clones, 90% to 95% seen once. This specimen was peripheral blood, taken from a patient treated with photon-based radiotherapy. These receptors originate from a woman between 50 and 59 years old with cholangiocarcinoma.

The count of this clone is one. V is TRBV2 and J is TRBJ2-7, with D possibly TRBD2 on 5 matching bases. CDR1 and CDR2 from the germline V gene are SNHLY and FYNNEI. The CDR3 extends over 13 amino acids. Between the trimmed V and J ends, which lost 0 bases and 4 bases, there was a span of 7 bases. In DNA, the CDR3 is TGTGCCAGCAGTGAAGCGAAGCGGTACGAGCAGTACTTC. Protein: CASSEAKRYEQYF.

This chain connects TRBV5-1 to TRBJ2-1; D is unresolved. Germline values: CDR1 SGHRS, CDR2 YFSETQ. V lost 0 bases and J 0 bases, leaving 10 bases between the germline ends. The CDR3 loop spans 16 amino acids. CDR3: CASSLVGVSSYNEQFF. The CDR3, as DNA: TGCGCCAGCAGCTTGGTGGGTGTAAGCTCCTACAATGAGCAGTTCTTC.

This sequence joins TRBV30 and TRBJ2-7; the D call may be TRBD1 or TRBD2 (6 bases each). Trimming took off 0 bases at V and 3 bases at J, with 12 bases between the two ends. The CDR3 is made up of 14 amino acids. CDR1 GTSNPN and CDR2 SVGIG come from the germline V gene (reference sequence). CDR3 sequence (DNA): TGTGCCTGGAGTGTTTTGGGGGGCAACTACGAGCAGTACTTC. Its translation: CAWSVLGGNYEQYF.

V is TRBV7-8 and J is TRBJ1-2, with 10 bases matching TRBD1. Trimming removed 3 bases from V and 8 bases from J; junction bases left unmatched: 9. CDR1 is SGHVS and CDR2 is FQNEAQ in the germline V gene. The CDR3 runs to 15 residues. The DNA for the CDR3 is TGTGCCAGCAGCTTCAGAACGACAGGGGGCACGGGCTACACCTTC. This gives the protein CASSFRTTGGTGYTF.

The V gene is TRBV6-5, the J gene TRBJ1-4, with 7 bases lining up with TRBD1. The CDR3 totals 13 residues. Trimming cost V 2 bases and J 8 bases; bases outside gene matches: 2. CDR1 and CDR2 (germline): MNHEY, SVGAGI. CDR3 sequence: CASSYKDREKLFF. The CDR3 DNA reads as TGTGCCAGCAGTTACAAGGACAGGGAAAAACTGTTTTTT.

The chain couples TRBV4-3 to TRBJ2-3, with 9 positions matching TRBD1. The CDR3 runs to 14 residues. Germline trimming cut 4 bases from V and 2 bases from J; bases unmatched to any gene: 1. Per germline, CDR1 LGHNA and CDR2 YSLEER. The CDR3 reads CASSRDRDTDTQYF. As DNA, the CDR3 is TGCGCCAGCAGCCGGGACAGGGACACAGATACGCAGTATTTT.

The J gene is TRBJ1-2, the V gene TRBV18, with 7 nucleotides matching TRBD1. The germline V gene has CDR1 KGHSH and CDR2 LQKENI. The CDR3 runs to 15 residues. Trimming at V came to 3 bases and at J to 3 bases, leaving 7 bases not matched to a gene. The CDR3, as DNA: TGTGCCAGCTCACCGTCGGGACAGAGAGACTATGGCTACACCTTC. Protein sequence: CASSPSGQRDYGYTF.

The V and J genes are TRBV7-2 and TRBJ1-1, with 7 bases matching TRBD1. Germline trimming cut 2 bases from V and 4 bases from J; bases unmatched to any gene: 1. The CDR3 loop spans 13 amino acids. CDR1 is SGHTA, CDR2 FQGNSA, per germline. DNA of the CDR3: TGTGCCAGCAGCTTATACAGGGGCACTGAAGCTTTCTTT. It specifies CASSLYRGTEAFF. Full variable domain (rest looked up from reference TRBV7-2 and TRBJ1-1): GAGVSQSPSNKVTEKGKDVELRCDPISGHTALYWYRQSLGQGLEFLIYFQGNSAPDKSGLPSDRFSAERTGGSVSTLTIQRTQQEDSAVYLCASSLYRGTEAFFGQGTRLTVV.

The gene calls are TRBV19 and TRBJ2-1; 12 positions match TRBD2. Germline CDR1 is LNHDA and CDR2 is SQIVND (reference sequence). Trimming at V came to 5 bases and at J to 1 base, leaving 12 bases not matched to a gene. The CDR3 extends over 19 amino acids. The CDR3 region has the DNA TGTGCCAGTAGTCCGAAACTAGCGGGGGGACCACCTTCCTACAATGAGCAGTTCTTC. Residues: CASSPKLAGGPPSYNEQFF.

A word on this clone: The identical CDR3 is also encoded by other nucleotide sequences in the sample. The rearrangement links TRBV5-1 to TRBJ2-3; D uncertain. V lost 0 bases, J lost 2 bases, and 10 bases lay in between. The CDR3 totals 15 residues. CDR1 is SGHRS, CDR2 YFSETQ, per germline. CDR3 DNA: TGCGCCAGCAGCTTGGGCCTCGGCCCCACAGATACGCAGTATTTT. It yields the protein CASSLGLGPTDTQYF.

V and J are TRBV18 and TRBJ1-6; D not certain. The CDR3 contains 16 residues. The germline CDR1 and CDR2 sequences are KGHSH and LQKENI. Trimming cost V 2 bases and J 6 bases, with 14 bases left between them. As DNA, the CDR3 is TGTGCCAGCTCACCAGCCGGCCGGGCCGGTAATTCACCCCTCCACTTT. The encoded protein is CASSPAGRAGNSPLHF.

The chain links TRBV2 to TRBJ1-1; D not certain. CDR3 length: 13 residues. The germline V gene encodes CDR1 SNHLY and CDR2 FYNNEI. Trimming took off 4 bases at V and 0 bases at J, with 6 bases between the two ends. The CDR3 sequence is CASSVRMNTEAFF. The CDR3 nucleotides read TGTGCCAGCAGTGTACGGATGAACACTGAAGCTTTCTTT.

The genes are TRBV9 and TRBJ1-2; the D is unclear. The CDR3 is 15 residues long. In germline, CDR1 is SGDLS, CDR2 YYNGEE. V lost 4 bases to trimming and J lost 0 bases, with 13 bases between them. CDR3 DNA sequence: TGTGCCAGCAGCCATCTATCGGGAACTAACTATGGCTACACCTTC. It yields the protein CASSHLSGTNYGYTF.

The chain links TRBV7-8 to TRBJ1-6; TRBD1 might be the D (5 bases). The CDR3 has 13 residues. V was trimmed by 5 bases and J by 7 bases, leaving 9 bases between them. Germline values: CDR1 SGHVS, CDR2 FQNEAQ. CDR3 sequence reads: CASSPQENSPLHF. In nucleotides, the CDR3 is TGTGCCAGCAGCCCACAGGAAAATTCACCCCTCCACTTT.

This rearrangement joins TRBV4-2 to TRBJ1-4; D is unclear. Trimming removed 2 bases at V and 4 bases at J, with 5 bases between. Germline-derived CDR1 and CDR2 are LGHNA and YNFKEQ. The CDR3 is made up of 13 amino acids. CDR3 amino acids: CASSQRVNEKLFF. The CDR3 bases are TGTGCCAGCAGCCAACGGGTTAATGAAAAACTGTTTTTT.